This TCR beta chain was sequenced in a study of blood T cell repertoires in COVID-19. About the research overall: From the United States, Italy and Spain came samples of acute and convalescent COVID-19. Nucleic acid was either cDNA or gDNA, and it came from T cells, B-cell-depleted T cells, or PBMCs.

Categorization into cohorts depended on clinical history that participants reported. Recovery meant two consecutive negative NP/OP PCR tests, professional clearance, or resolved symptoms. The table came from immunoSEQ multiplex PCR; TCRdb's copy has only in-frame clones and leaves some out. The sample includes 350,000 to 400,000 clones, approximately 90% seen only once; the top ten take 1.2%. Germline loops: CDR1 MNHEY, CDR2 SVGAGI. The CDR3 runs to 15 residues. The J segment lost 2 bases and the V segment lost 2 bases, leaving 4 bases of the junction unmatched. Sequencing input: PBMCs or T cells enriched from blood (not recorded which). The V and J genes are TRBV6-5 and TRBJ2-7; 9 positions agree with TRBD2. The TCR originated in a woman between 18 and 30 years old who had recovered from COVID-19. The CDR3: CASSYGQRGAYEQYF. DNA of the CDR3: TGTGCCAGCAGTTACGGCCAGCGGGGGGCCTACGAGCAGTACTTC.